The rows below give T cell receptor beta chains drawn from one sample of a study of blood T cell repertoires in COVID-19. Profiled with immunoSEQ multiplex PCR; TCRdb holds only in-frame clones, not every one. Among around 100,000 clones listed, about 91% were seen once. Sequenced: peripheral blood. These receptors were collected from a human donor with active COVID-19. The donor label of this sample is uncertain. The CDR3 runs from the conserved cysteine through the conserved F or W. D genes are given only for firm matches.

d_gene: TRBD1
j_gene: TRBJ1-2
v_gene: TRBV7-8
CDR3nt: TGTGCCAGCATCCCCGGGACAGGGGCTGGCGGCTACACCTTC
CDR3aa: CASIPGTGAGGYTF

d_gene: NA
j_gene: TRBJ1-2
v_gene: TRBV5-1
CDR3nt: TGCGCCAGCAGCTATCAGACTCAACCCTCTGGCTACACCTTC
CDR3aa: CASSYQTQPSGYTF

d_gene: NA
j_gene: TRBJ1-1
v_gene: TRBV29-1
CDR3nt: TGCAGCGTGCCAGACATGAACACTGAAGCTTTCTTT
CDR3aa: CSVPDMNTEAFF

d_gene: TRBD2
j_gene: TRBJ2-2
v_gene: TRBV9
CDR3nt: TGTGCCAGCAGCGGATCTAGCGGGGGGGCCTTGTTTACCGGGGAGCTGTTTTTT
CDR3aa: CASSGSSGGALFTGELFF

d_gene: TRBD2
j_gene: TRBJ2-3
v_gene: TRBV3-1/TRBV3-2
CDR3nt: TGTGCCAGCAGCCAAGCCAGCGGGGGGGCGTATCGGCCAGATACGCAGTATTTT
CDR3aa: CASSQASGGAYRPDTQYF

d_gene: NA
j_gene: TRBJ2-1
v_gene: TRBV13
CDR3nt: TGTGCCAGCAGCTCCGGACTGAGCTCCTACAATGAGCAGTTCTTC
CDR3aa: CASSSGLSSYNEQFF

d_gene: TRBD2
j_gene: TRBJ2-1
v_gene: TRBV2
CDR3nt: TGTGCCAGCAGTGAACTCGGACTAGCAGACGTAAGGCAGTTCTTC
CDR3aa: CASSELGLADVRQFF

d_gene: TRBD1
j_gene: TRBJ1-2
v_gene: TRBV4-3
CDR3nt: TGCGCCAGCAGCCAAGACTTTTTACGACAGGGAGGCGGCTACACCTTC
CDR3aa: CASSQDFLRQGGGYTF

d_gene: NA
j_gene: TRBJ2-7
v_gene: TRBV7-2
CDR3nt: TGTGCCAGCAGCTTAGCCGGTAATCCCTACGAGCAGTACTTC
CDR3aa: CASSLAGNPYEQYF

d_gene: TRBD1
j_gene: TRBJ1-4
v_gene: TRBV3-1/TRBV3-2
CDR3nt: TGTGCCAGCAGCCCGTCGACAGGGGCGGCCAAACTGTTTTTT
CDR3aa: CASSPSTGAAKLFF

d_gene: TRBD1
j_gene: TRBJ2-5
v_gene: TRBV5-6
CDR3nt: TGTGCCAGCAGCTTATCAGGGGGAGAGACCCAGTACTTC
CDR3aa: CASSLSGGETQYF